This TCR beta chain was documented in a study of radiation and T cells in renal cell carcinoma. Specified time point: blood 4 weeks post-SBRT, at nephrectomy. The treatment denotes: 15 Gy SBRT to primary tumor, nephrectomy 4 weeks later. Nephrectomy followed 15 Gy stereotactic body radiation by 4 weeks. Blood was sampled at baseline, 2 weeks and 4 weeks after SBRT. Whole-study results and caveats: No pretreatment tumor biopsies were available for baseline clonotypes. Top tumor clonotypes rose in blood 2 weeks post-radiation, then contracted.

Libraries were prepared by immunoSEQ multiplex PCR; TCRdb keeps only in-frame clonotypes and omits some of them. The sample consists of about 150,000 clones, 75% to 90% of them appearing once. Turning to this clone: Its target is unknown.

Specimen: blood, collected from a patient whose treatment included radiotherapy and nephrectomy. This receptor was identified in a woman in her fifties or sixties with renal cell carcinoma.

The CDR3 DNA reads TGTGCCAGCAGCGTCCAAGCGGGAGGGGACAATGAGCAGTTCTTC. The encoded protein is CASSVQAGGDNEQFF. The chain links TRBV9 to TRBJ2-1; 10 bases map to TRBD2. The CDR3 runs to 15 residues. The germline V gene encodes CDR1 SGDLS and CDR2 YYNGEE. V lost 2 bases to trimming and J lost 5 bases; unmatched junction nucleotides: 4.